This T cell receptor (beta chain) was observed in a study of T-cell memory formation after mild COVID-19. Points from the study as a whole: Pre-infection memory showed some responding clones, and this suggested that cross-reactive memory joined.

Researchers used 5'RACE with constant-segment primers to make TCR alpha and TCR beta cDNA libraries that carry sample barcodes and UMIs. TCRdb processed the 5' RACE reads anew with MiXCR; each CDR3 protein has one entry. The sample lists 470,000 or so distinct CDR3 sequences, roughly 20% occurring once. With regard to this clonotype: Its specificity is not known.

The germline V gene has CDR1 SGDLS and CDR2 YYNGEE. V was cut by 0 bases and J by 7 bases, with 8 bases left in between. The CDR3 is 13 amino acids. This TCR was recovered from an adult woman who had mild COVID-19 (a few samples of this study predate the infection). Cell type and time point are not known. Sequences were obtained from PBMCs or a T cell subset sorted from them (not recorded which). This chain links TRBV9 with TRBJ1-3; no clear D. The CDR3 protein is CASSVEGSNTIYF. CDR3 sequence (DNA): TGTGCCAGCAGCGTAGAGGGTTCGAACACCATATATTTT.